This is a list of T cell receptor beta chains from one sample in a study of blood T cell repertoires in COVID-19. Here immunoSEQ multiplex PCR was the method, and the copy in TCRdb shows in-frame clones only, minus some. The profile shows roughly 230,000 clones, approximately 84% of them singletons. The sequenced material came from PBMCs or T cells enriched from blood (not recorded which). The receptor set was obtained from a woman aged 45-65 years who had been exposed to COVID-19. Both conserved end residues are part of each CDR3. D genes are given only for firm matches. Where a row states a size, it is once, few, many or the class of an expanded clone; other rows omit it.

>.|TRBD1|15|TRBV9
CASSQGQGYNQPQHF
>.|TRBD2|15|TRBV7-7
CASSLGGGVRETQYF
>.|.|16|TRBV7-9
CASSREGTGSEETQYF
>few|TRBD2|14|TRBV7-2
CASSLFAAGGEQYF
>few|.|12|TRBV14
CASSWHTGELFF
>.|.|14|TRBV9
CASSHGGPGNTIYF
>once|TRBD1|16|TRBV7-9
CASSPRTGERTDTQYF
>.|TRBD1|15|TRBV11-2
CASSLGQGGDTEAFF
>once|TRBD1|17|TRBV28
CASSPDRGKLSNQPQHF
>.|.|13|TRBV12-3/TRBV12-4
CASGNRTAYGYTF
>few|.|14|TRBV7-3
CASSSQGRGGELFF
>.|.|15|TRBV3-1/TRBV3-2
CASSQGSGLRETQYF
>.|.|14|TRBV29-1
CSVKFSQGNSPLHF
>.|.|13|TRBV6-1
CASSDNPDYGYTF
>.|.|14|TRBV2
CASSEKPGIYGYTF
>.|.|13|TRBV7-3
CASSLRGEETQYF
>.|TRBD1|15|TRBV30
CAWGRDREPNYGYTF
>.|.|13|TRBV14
CASSQVRVTEQFF
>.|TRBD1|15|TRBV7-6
CASSLARNRGNTQYF
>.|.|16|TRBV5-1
CASSEWRTPDQETQYF
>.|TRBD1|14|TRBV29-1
CSVVTGAVNTEAFF
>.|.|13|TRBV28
CASSFAGYNEQFF
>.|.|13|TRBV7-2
CASSSAGDHEQYF
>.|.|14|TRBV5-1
CASSLEAKINEQFF
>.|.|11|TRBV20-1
CSAHPNTEAFF
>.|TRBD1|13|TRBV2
CASRGTVKNIQYF
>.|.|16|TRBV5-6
CASSSGLEGTNEKLFF
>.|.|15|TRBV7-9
CASSLSGGPSYEQFF
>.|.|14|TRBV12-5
CASGFLGGDNEQFF
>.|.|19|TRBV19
CASSIDLSGVRTRNTEAFF
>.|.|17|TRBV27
CASSLSGGGAPGETQYF
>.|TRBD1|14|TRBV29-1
CSVVEGAGYNEQFF
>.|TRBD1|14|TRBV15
CATSRGDSAGEAFF
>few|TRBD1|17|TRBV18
CASSPPAGGRQNTEAFF
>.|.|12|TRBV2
CASNQGYYEQYF
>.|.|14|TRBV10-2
CASRSPRLNTEAFF
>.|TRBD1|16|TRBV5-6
CASSLVGTGTGNTIYF
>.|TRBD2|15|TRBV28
CASSPGLASTDTQYF
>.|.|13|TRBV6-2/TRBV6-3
CASSFGPNTEAFF
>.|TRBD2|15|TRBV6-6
CASSSRLAGGGELFF
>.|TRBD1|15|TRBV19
CASSEQGLMNTEAFF
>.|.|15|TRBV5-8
CASSFRGQQNTEAFF
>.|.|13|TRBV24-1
CATSDYLGNTIYF
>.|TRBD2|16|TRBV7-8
CASSLESGGRGNEQFF
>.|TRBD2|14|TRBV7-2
CASSTGTSADTQYF
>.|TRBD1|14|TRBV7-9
CASSPGQANQPQHF
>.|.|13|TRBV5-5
CASSFSGLTEAFF
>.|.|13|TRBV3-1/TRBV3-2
CASKRASTDTQYF
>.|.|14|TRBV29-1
CSVEDFRGKTEAFF
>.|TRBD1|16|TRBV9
CASSVRWDSSNYGYTF
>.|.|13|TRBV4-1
CASSQQPIRGYTF
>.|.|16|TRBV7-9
CASSSRDIARKETQYF
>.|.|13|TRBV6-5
CASSYRRNREAFF
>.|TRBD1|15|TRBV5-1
CASSLSGTGVAEAFF